Following are 15 T cell receptor beta chains from one sample sequenced in a study of blood T cell repertoires in COVID-19 (dated by TCRdb to about 2020). Receptors were amplified or captured by the immunoSEQ multiplex PCR assay. TCRdb obtained this table from immuneACCESS and retained in-frame rearrangements with V and J assigned. These tables miss some clones; where compared with another copy, unresolved V genes account for less than half of the shortfall, and the remainder is unexplained. This sample holds a few hundred thousand clones; about 87% were observed only once. The ten largest clones add up to around 6.5% of the sample. Sequenced input: peripheral blood. These receptors were taken from a woman aged 25-40 years with COVID-19, enrolled during active disease.

The V gene is TRBV2, the J gene TRBJ1-4; TRBD1 matches at 9 bases. CDR3 length equals 18 residues. Trimming took 6 bases from V and 10 from J; bases not matched to a gene: 21. Germline V gives CDR1 SNHLY, CDR2 FYNNEI. CDR3 loop: CASSPSGTGLVGFGKLFF. CDR3 nucleotides: TGTGCCAGCAGCCCCTCCGGGACAGGGCTCGTCGGTTTCGGAAAACTGTTTTTT.

The V call is TRBV12-3 or TRBV12-4, the J call TRBJ2-1, with D perhaps TRBD1 (6 bases). The CDR3 spans 12 residues. V lost 5 bases and J lost 9, with 11 bases in between. This CDR3 reads CASSPGATEQFF. In DNA form, the CDR3 reads TGTGCCAGCAGTCCAGGGGCCACTGAGCAGTTCTTC.

This chain's CDR3 is CASSQRTVISYEQYF. CDR3 DNA: TGTGCCAGCAGTCAAAGGACAGTTATCTCCTACGAGCAGTACTTC. This rearrangement joins TRBV28 to TRBJ2-7; maybe TRBD1 (6 bases). V was shortened by 5 bases and J by 0 bases, with 14 bases between the two germline ends. Germline CDR1 reads MDHEN; CDR2 reads SYDVKM. The CDR3 has 15 amino acids.

The chain employs TRBV27 and TRBJ1-5; D is perhaps TRBD1 (6 bases). V lost 4 bases to trimming and J lost 6 bases, with 16 bases between them. The CDR3 is 15 amino acids. Germline CDR1 and CDR2: MNHEY and SMNVEV (reference sequence). The CDR3 nucleotides read TGTGCCAGCAGTTCGACAGGTTTACCAACTCAGCCCCAGCATTTT. This gives the protein CASSSTGLPTQPQHF.

This clone was seen a few times. Other nucleotide sequences in the sample specify the same CDR3. The V gene is TRBV7-2, the J gene TRBJ1-1, with 8 bases aligning to TRBD1. The trim removed 4 bases at V and 4 bases at J, leaving 2 bases unmatched. CDR1 is SGHTA and CDR2 is FQGNSA in the germline V gene. CDR3 length: 13 amino acids. CDR3 in amino acids: CASSSDRATEAFF. For the CDR3, the DNA is TGTGCCAGCAGCTCGGACAGGGCCACTGAAGCTTTCTTT. Full variable domain (missing parts from reference TRBV7-2 and TRBJ1-1): GAGVSQSPSNKVTEKGKDVELRCDPISGHTALYWYRQSLGQGLEFLIYFQGNSAPDKSGLPSDRFSAERTGGSVSTLTIQRTQQEDSAVYLCASSSDRATEAFFGQGTRLTVV.

V gene TRBV7-8 combines with J gene TRBJ2-5, with TRBD2 identical over 7 bases. CDR3 length: 12 residues. V was clipped by 8 bases and J by 5 bases; unmatched bases: 5. Germline V gene sequence: CDR1 SGHVS, CDR2 FQNEAQ. CDR3 loop: CASAAGGETQYF. The CDR3, as DNA: TGTGCCAGCGCGGCCGGGGGGGAGACCCAGTACTTC.

V is TRBV5-1 and J is TRBJ1-6; D is undetermined. This CDR3 has 16 residues. Germline-derived CDR1 and CDR2 are SGHRS and YFSETQ. V gave up 4 bases and J gave up 10 bases, with 21 bases separating them. The CDR3 DNA reads as TGCGCCAGCAGCCCTAGGGAGAACCGCCTAGAATCACCCCTCCACTTT. Protein sequence: CASSPRENRLESPLHF.

This sequence joins TRBV18 and TRBJ2-5; D may be TRBD2 (5 bases). Germline V lookup: CDR1 KGHSH, CDR2 LQKENI. V lost 9 bases to trimming and J lost 1 base, with 12 bases between them. CDR3 length: 13 amino acids. The CDR3 sequence: CASGTSTQETQYF. CDR3 in DNA: TGTGCCAGTGGTACTAGTACCCAAGAGACCCAGTACTTC.

J is TRBJ2-3 and V is TRBV18, with a tentative D call TRBD2 (6 bases). V was clipped by 2 bases and J by 6 bases, with 15 bases between them. The CDR3 is 15 residues long. CDR1 KGHSH and CDR2 LQKENI come from the germline V gene. The CDR3: CASSPGSGSFDTQYF. In DNA, the CDR3 is TGTGCCAGCTCACCAGGGAGCGGGTCTTTCGATACGCAGTATTTT. The whole variable domain, filled in from reference TRBV18 and TRBJ2-3, reads NAGVMQNPRHLVRRRGQEARLRCSPMKGHSHVYWYRQLPEEGLKFMVYLQKENIIDESGMPKERFSAEFPKEGPSILRIQQVVRGDSAAYFCASSPGSGSFDTQYFGPGTRLTVL.

This clone was recorded once. The chain combines TRBV11-3 with TRBJ2-2; tentatively, D is TRBD2 (6 bases). V lost 5 bases, J lost 6 bases, and 13 bases lay in between. Germline V CDR1 and CDR2: SGHNT, YENEEA. The CDR3 consists of 14 residues. Here the CDR3 reads CASSPPTRPGELFF. For the CDR3, the DNA is TGTGCCAGCAGCCCGCCGACTAGACCCGGGGAGCTGTTTTTT.

V usage is TRBV7-9 and J usage is TRBJ1-1; weak D call: TRBD1 (5 bases). V lost 5 bases and J 0 bases, leaving 13 bases between the germline ends. The CDR3 loop spans 15 amino acids. CDR1 is SEHNR, CDR2 FQNEAQ, per germline (reference sequence). The chain's CDR3 is CASSRQPTLNTEAFF. The CDR3 bases are TGTGCCAGCAGCCGACAGCCTACGCTGAACACTGAAGCTTTCTTT.

The J gene is TRBJ2-1, the V gene TRBV24-1; 9 bases are a match to TRBD1. Germline CDR1 reads KGHDR; CDR2 reads SFDVKD. The CDR3 totals 12 residues. J gave up 9 bases and V 10 bases, and 6 bases lay outside the gene matches. The CDR3 coding sequence is TGTGCCACACAGGGGGCGGTGGGTGAGCAGTTCTTC. Translated: CATQGAVGEQFF.

The chain joins TRBV18 to TRBJ1-2; the match to TRBD1 covers 8 bases. The V and J ends lost 1 base and 5 bases, in that order; junction bases with no gene match: 12. The CDR3 has 17 amino acids. The germline gives CDR1 KGHSH, CDR2 LQKENI. CDR3 nucleotide sequence: TGTGCCAGCTCACCACGTACCCCGGCAGGGGGCTGGTATGGCTACACCTTC. This encodes CASSPRTPAGGWYGYTF.

This clone was counted only a few times. The CDR3 loop is CASSFGYGTGGRNEQFF. As DNA, the CDR3 is TGTGCCAGCAGTTTTGGATACGGGACAGGGGGCCGTAATGAGCAGTTCTTC. The chain combines TRBV28 with TRBJ2-1; 12 bases line up with TRBD1. This CDR3 is 17 amino acids long. Germline trimming cut 3 bases from V and 7 bases from J; bases unmatched to any gene: 10. CDR1 and CDR2 (germline): MDHEN, SYDVKM.

The chain is built from TRBV11-2 and TRBJ2-7, with D uncertain. Per germline, CDR1 SGHAT and CDR2 FQNNGV. Trimming removed 1 base from V and 6 bases from J, with 10 bases in between. The CDR3 is 13 amino acids. The CDR3: CASSLGYSSEQYV. The CDR3 DNA reads as TGTGCCAGCAGCTTAGGCTATTCGTCCGAGCAGTACGTC.